This TCR beta chain appears in the sequencing data of a study of cytomegalovirus exposure and HLA in healthy donors. Findings and limits, study-wide: According to reports, the classifier identified cytomegalovirus status with high specificity and sensitivity. According to a later analysis, most TCR beta chains associated with CMV appeared HLA-restricted.

The germline V gene encodes CDR1 MGHDK and CDR2 SYGVNS. Trimming pared 2 bases from V and 0 bases from J, leaving 5 bases between. The CDR3 is made up of 14 amino acids. PCR amplification relied on 60 Vbeta primers (plus 13 Jbeta primers). As processed by the authors: Counted up in a later analysis, unique TCR beta chains came to 65 million to 100 million, with around 10 million shared. TCRdb keeps only in-frame clones here, not all; method: immunoSEQ multiplex PCR. The V and J calls and clone size were taken over from that table, and D and trimming were inferred from the DNA. This sample has approximately 170,000 clones, with around 75% found just once. On this clone: Its cognate antigen is unknown.

The sequence came from a man between 18 and 35 years old in good health and CMV-seropositive. What was sequenced was PBMCs. The genes are TRBV25-1 and TRBJ1-3; possible D gene TRBD1, 5 bases. The CDR3 region is CASSERGSGNTIYF. For the CDR3, the DNA is TGTGCCAGCAGTGAAAGGGGCTCTGGAAACACCATATATTTT.